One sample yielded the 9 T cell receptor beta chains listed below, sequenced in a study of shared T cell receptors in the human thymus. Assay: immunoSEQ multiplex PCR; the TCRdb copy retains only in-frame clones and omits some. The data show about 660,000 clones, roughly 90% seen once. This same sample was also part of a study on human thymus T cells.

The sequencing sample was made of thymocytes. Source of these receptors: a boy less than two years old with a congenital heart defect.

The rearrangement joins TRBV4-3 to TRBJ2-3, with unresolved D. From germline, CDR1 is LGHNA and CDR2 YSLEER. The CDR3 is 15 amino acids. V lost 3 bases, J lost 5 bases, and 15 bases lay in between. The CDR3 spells CASSHHLAGRDTQYF. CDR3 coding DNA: TGCGCCAGCAGCCACCACCTCGCAGGTAGAGATACGCAGTATTTT.

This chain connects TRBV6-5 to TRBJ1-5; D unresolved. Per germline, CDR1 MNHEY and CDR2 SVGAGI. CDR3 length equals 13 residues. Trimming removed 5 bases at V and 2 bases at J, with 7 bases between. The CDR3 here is CASSPPGNQPQHF. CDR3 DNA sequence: TGTGCCAGCAGTCCCCCGGGCAATCAGCCCCAGCATTTT.

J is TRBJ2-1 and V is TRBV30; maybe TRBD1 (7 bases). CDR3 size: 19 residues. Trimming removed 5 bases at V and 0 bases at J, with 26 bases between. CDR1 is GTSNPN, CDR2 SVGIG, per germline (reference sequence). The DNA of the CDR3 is TGTGCCTGGGGCCCGGGACTGCCAAAAAGGGACAGCTCCTACAATGAGCAGTTCTTC. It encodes CAWGPGLPKRDSSYNEQFF. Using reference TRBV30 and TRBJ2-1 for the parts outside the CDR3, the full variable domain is SQTIHQWPATLVQPVGSPLSLECTVEGTSNPNLYWYRQAAGRGLQLLFYSVGIGQISSEVPQNLSASRPQDRQFILSSKKLLLSDSGFYLCAWGPGLPKRDSSYNEQFFGPGTRLTVL.

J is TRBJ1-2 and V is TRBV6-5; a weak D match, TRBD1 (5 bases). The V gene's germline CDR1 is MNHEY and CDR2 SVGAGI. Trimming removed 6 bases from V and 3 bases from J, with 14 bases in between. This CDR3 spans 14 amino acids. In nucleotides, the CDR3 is TGTGCCAGCAGGAGGCGGGGGGGGGACTATGGCTACACCTTC. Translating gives CASRRRGGDYGYTF.

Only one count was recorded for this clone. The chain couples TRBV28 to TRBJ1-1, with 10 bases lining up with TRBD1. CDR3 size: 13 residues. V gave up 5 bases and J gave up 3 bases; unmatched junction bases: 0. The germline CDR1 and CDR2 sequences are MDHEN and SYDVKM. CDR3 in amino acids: CASSGQGDTEAFF. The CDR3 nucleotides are TGTGCCAGCAGTGGACAGGGGGACACTGAAGCTTTCTTT.

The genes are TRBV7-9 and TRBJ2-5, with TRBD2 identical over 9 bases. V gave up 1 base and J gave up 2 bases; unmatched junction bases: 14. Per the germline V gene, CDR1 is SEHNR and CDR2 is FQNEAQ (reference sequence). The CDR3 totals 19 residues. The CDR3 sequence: CASSLELAREGLRQETQYF. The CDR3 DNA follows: TGTGCCAGCAGCTTAGAGTTGGCGCGGGAGGGCTTACGACAAGAGACCCAGTACTTC.

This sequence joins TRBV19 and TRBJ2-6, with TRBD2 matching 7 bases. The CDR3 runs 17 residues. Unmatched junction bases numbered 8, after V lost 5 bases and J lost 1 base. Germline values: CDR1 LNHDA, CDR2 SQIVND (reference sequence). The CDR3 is CASSARDYFSGANVLTF. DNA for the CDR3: TGTGCCAGTAGTGCGCGGGACTATTTTTCTGGGGCCAACGTCCTGACTTTC.

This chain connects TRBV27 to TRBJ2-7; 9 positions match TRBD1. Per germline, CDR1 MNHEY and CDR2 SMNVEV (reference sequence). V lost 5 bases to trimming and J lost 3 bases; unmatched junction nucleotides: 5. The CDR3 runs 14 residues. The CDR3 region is CASSGGTGYYEQYF. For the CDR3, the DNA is TGTGCCAGCAGTGGCGGGACAGGGTACTACGAGCAGTACTTC.

CDR3 protein: CAWKPIRGSYEQYF. The DNA for the CDR3 is TGTGCCTGGAAGCCCATAAGGGGCTCCTACGAGCAGTACTTC. The V call is TRBV30, the J call TRBJ2-5; TRBD1 is a possible D gene (5 bases). The end of the DNA aligns better with TRBJ2-7, so the J call may be wrong. Germline CDR1 and CDR2: GTSNPN and SVGIG (reference sequence). The CDR3 covers 14 residues.